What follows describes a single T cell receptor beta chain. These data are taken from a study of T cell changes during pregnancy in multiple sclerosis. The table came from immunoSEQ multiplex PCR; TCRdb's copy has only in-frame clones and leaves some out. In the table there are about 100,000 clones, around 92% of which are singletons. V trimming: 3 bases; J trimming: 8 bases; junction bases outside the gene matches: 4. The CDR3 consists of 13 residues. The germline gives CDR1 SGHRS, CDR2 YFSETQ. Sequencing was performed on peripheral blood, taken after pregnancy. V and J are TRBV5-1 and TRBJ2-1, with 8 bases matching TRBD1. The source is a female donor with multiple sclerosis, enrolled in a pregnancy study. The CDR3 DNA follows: TGCGCCAGCAGCTCACAGGGGGACTATGAGCAGTTCTTC. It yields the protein CASSSQGDYEQFF.